This TCR beta chain was captured by sequencing in a study of cytomegalovirus exposure and HLA in healthy donors. Overall study findings and caveats: The authors considered a cluster of highly shared sequence variants likely to be a sequencing artifact. Rare TCR sequences dominated, though some public TCRs recurred in many donors. Most subjects had HLA-A and HLA-B alleles reportedly predicted accurately by TCR beta sequences.

To note about this clone: Its cognate antigen is unknown.

Regarding donors, all were healthy bone marrow donors. Researchers ran the PCR with 60 Vbeta and 13 Jbeta primers. Profiling relied on immunoSEQ multiplex PCR, and the TCRdb table lists in-frame clones only, not all of them. This sample has around 140,000 clones, with 80% found just once. Trimming removed 7 bases from V and 10 bases from J; junction bases left unmatched: 9. The germline CDR1 and CDR2 sequences are MNHNY and SVGAGI (reference sequence). The CDR3 is 14 amino acids. This chain links TRBV6-6 with TRBJ1-6, with 8 bases that match TRBD1. Sequenced: PBMCs. This receptor was identified in a man aged 40-50 years in good health and CMV-seronegative. The CDR3 loop reads CASTLDRARSPLHF. In nucleotides, the CDR3 is TGTGCCAGCACCTTGGACAGGGCGAGGTCACCCCTCCACTTT.